The 5 T cell receptor beta chains in this list originate from one sample, sequenced in a study of cytomegalovirus exposure and HLA in healthy donors. With 60 Vbeta and 13 Jbeta primers, the PCR was carried out. Measured with immunoSEQ multiplex PCR; TCRdb has only the in-frame clones, and not every one. The sample contains roughly 100,000 clones, 60% to 80% of which appear only once. The specimen was PBMCs. The receptors were sampled from a man aged 25-45 years in good health and CMV-seronegative.

The table lists this clone with a few counts. CDR3 nucleotide sequence: TGTGCCAGCAGTGAAGCGAAGGACAAGATAACAGATACGCAGTATTTT. Translated, it gives CASSEAKDKITDTQYF. The genes are TRBV2 and TRBJ2-3; D is perhaps TRBD1 (5 bases). The germline V gene has CDR1 SNHLY and CDR2 FYNNEI. The CDR3 contains 16 residues. Trimming pared 0 bases from V and 3 bases from J, leaving 13 bases between.

This chain links TRBV7-2 with TRBJ2-2; D ambiguous. Between the trimmed V and J ends, which lost 5 bases and 5 bases, there was a span of 27 bases. The CDR3 totals 19 residues. Germline lookup yields CDR1 SGHTA and CDR2 FQGNSA. For the CDR3, the DNA is TGTGCCAGCAGCCTAGATATGACATGGGCTACCGTCCGGACCGGGGAGCTGTTTTTT. Translated: CASSLDMTWATVRTGELFF.

The chain is built from TRBV6-6 and TRBJ2-3; perhaps TRBD2 as D (5 bases). The CDR3 spans 13 residues. Germline V gene data show CDR1 as MNHNY and CDR2 as SVGAGI (reference sequence). The V end lost 6 bases, the J end lost 1 base, and 8 bases lay between the germline ends. For the CDR3, the DNA is TGTGCCAGCAGCCAGAGGGGCACAGATACGCAGTATTTT. The encoded protein is CASSQRGTDTQYF.

The rearrangement joins TRBV10-3 to TRBJ2-7; 9 positions match TRBD2. CDR3 length equals 13 residues. Germline trimming cut 5 bases from V and 2 bases from J; bases unmatched to any gene: 1. Germline V gene lookup returns CDR1 ENHRY and CDR2 SYGVKD. CDR3 nucleotide sequence: TGTGCCATCAGTTTAGCGGGGGCCTACGAGCAGTACTTC. Protein: CAISLAGAYEQYF.

V usage is TRBV13 and J usage is TRBJ1-1; D remains ambiguous. The length of the CDR3 is 17 residues. V was cut by 0 bases and J by 1 base, with 15 bases left in between. The germline CDR1 and CDR2 sequences are PRHDT and FYEKMQ (reference sequence). CDR3 protein: CASSLGRGGPRNTEAFF. The DNA for the CDR3 is TGTGCCAGCAGCTTAGGCCGAGGCGGGCCTCGGAACACTGAAGCTTTCTTT. Based on the CDR3 plus reference TRBV13 and TRBJ1-1, the full variable domain is AAGVIQSPRHLIKEKRETATLKCYPIPRHDTVYWYQQGPGQDPQFLISFYEKMQSDKGSIPDRFSAQQFSDYHSELNMSSLELGDSALYFCASSLGRGGPRNTEAFFGQGTRLTVV.